This section outlines one TCR beta chain sequence together with its context. Its antigen is as yet unknown. This specimen belongs to a study of CD8 T cells in ankylosing spondylitis. Study conclusions and caveats: A motif of roughly eight highly homologous TCR beta variants was seen as apparently characteristic of ankylosing spondylitis blood.

Each TCR beta library was made by quantitative 5'-RACE that incorporated molecular barcodes. TCRdb re-called the 5' RACE reads through MiXCR, storing one row per CDR3 protein. The sample has tens of thousands of distinct CDR3 sequences; 16% are singletons. The CDR3 is made up of 14 amino acids. Between the trimmed V and J ends, which lost 3 bases and 3 bases, there was a span of 10 bases. CDR1 and CDR2 from the germline V gene are SGHRS and YFSETQ. The TCR originated in a male donor with ankylosing spondylitis or in good health (not recorded which). The rearrangement links TRBV5-1 to TRBJ2-1; possible D gene TRBD2, 6 bases. The source material was blood. CDR3 sequence: CASSSPGVYNEQFF. CDR3 DNA: TGCGCCAGCAGCTCCCCGGGGGTCTACAATGAGCAGTTCTTC.